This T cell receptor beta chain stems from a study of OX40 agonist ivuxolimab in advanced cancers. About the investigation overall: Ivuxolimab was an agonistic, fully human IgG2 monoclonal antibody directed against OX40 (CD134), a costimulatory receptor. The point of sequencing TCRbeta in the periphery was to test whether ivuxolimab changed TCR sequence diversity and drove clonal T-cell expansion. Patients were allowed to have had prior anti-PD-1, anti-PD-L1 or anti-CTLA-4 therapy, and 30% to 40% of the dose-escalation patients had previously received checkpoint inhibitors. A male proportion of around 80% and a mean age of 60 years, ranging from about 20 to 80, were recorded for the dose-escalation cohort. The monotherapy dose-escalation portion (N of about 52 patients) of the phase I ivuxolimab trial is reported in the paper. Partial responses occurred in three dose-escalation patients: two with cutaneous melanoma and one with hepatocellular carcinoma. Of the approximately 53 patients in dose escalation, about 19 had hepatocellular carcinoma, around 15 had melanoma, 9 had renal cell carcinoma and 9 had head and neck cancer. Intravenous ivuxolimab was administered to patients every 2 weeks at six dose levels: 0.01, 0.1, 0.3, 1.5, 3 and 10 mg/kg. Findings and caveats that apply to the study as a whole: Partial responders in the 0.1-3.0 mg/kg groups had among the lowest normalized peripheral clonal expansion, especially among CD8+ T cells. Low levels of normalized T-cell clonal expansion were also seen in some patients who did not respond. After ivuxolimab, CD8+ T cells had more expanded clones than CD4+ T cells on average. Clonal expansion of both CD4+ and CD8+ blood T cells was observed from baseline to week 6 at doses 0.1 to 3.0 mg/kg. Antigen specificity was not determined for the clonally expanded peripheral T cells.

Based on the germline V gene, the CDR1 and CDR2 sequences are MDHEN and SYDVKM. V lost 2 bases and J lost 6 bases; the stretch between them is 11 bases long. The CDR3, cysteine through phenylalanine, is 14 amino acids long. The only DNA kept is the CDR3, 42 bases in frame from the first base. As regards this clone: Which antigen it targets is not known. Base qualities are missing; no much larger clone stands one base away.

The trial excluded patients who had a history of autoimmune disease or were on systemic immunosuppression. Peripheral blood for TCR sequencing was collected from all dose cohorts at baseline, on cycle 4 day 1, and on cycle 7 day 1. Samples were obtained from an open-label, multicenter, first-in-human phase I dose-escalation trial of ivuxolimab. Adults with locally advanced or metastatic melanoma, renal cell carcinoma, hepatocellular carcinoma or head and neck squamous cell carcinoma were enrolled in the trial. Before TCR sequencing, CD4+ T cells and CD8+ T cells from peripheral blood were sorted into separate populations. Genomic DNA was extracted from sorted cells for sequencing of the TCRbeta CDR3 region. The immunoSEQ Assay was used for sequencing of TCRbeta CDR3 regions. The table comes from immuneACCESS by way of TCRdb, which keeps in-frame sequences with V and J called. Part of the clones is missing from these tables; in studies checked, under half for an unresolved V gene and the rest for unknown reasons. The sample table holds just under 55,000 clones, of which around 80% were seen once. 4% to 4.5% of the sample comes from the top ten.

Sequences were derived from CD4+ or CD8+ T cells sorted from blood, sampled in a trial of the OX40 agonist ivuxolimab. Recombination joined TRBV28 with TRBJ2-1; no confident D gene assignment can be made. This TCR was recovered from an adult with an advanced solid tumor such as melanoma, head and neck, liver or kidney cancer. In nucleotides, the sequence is TGTGCCAGCAGTTTAATCCAGGCCGGCAATGAGCAGTTCTTC. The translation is CASSLIQAGNEQFF.